The clone carrying this TCR beta chain was observed a few times. No antigen is known for it. The CDR3 has 14 amino acids. The germline V and J ends were trimmed by 5 bases and 6 bases, with 14 bases remaining between them. Germline CDR1 reads LNHDA; CDR2 reads SQIVND (reference sequence). The sample originates from a study of vaccination and CD4 T cells after COVID-19. Across the study: Cells were stimulated with overlapping spike peptides from SARS-CoV-2, HCoV-NL63, HCoV-OC43 and HCoV-229E.

The assay that was used to sequence DNA from cultured CD4+ T cells was the Oncomine TCR Beta short-read assay. TCRdb recomputed calls from the PCR reads with MiXCR, one row per CDR3 protein. This table holds fewer than 25,000 distinct CDR3 sequences, about 42% found once. Treatment indicated: roughly nine-day PBMC culture with coronavirus spike peptide pools or control peptides (ViraFEST assay). ViraFEST enlarged antigen-specific T cell populations with peptide pools and afterwards sequenced TCRs. The sample here was CD4+ T cells from blood, cultured in vitro, taken before SARS-CoV-2 vaccination. This TCR was recovered from a human donor who had recovered from COVID-19. The chain has TRBV19 and TRBJ1-5; D may be TRBD1 (5 bases). The CDR3 sequence is CASSGRRQPQPQHF. The CDR3 DNA is TGTGCCAGTAGTGGCCGCCGACAGCCTCAGCCCCAGCATTTT.